This record looks at one TCR beta chain sequence and its context. This specimen belongs to a study of blood T cell repertoires in COVID-19. At the level of the study: Samples of COVID-19 (acute and convalescent) were obtained from the United States, Italy and Spain. PBMCs, B-cell-depleted T cells, or T cells were the source of the cDNA or gDNA that made up the material.

V was pared by 6 bases and J by 5 bases, with 11 bases between. The CDR3 is made up of 12 amino acids. Looked up from germline, CDR1 is KGHSH and CDR2 is LQKENI. As handled by the study authors: The authors estimated nucleated cell counts from reference gene primer amplification. Only in-frame clones appear in the TCRdb table, and some are missing; sequencing was by immunoSEQ multiplex PCR. For V, J and clone size, that table is used; D and trimming come from the DNA. The sample has tens of thousands of clones; roughly 88% are singletons. The receptor comes from a human donor in a cohort sampled during active COVID-19. The V gene is TRBV18, the J gene TRBJ2-7, with D perhaps matching TRBD1 (5 bases). The sequenced material came from peripheral blood. CDR3 in DNA: TGTGCCAGCTCCCCCGACAGAGACGAGCAGTACTTC. Protein: CASSPDRDEQYF.